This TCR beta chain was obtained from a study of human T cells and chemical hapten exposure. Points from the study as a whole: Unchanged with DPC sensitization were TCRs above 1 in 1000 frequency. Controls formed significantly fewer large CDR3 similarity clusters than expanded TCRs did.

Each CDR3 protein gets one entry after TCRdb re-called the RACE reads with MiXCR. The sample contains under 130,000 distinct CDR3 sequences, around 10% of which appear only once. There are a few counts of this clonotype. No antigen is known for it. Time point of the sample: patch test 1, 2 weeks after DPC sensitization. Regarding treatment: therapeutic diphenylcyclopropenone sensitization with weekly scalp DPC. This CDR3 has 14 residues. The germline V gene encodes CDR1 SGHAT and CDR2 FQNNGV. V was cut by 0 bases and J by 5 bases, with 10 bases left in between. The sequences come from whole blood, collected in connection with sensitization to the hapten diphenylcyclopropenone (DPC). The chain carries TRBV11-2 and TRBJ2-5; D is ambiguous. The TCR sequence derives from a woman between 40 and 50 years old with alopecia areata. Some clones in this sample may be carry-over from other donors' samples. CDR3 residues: CASSLDWAVETQYF. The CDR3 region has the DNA TGTGCCAGCAGCTTAGACTGGGCGGTGGAGACCCAGTACTTC.